This T cell receptor (beta chain) was captured by sequencing in a study of T cells after yellow fever vaccination. TCRdb used MiXCR to reprocess the 5' RACE reads, holding one entry per CDR3 protein. The table includes 250,000 to 350,000 distinct CDR3 sequences, 3.5% to 4.5% detected once. Trimming removed 0 bases from V and 1 base from J, with 16 bases in between. Per germline, CDR1 SGHRS and CDR2 YFSETQ. The CDR3 sequence is 17 residues long. This chain connects TRBV5-1 to TRBJ1-1; no clear D. This TCR derives from a man between 18 and 35 years old who received the YFV17D yellow fever vaccine. Sequencing was performed on PBMCs, taken 15 days after the yellow fever booster vaccination. DNA of the CDR3: TGCGCCAGCAGCTTGGCTTTGAGAACAGCCGCGAACACTGAAGCTTTCTTT. Protein sequence: CASSLALRTAANTEAFF.